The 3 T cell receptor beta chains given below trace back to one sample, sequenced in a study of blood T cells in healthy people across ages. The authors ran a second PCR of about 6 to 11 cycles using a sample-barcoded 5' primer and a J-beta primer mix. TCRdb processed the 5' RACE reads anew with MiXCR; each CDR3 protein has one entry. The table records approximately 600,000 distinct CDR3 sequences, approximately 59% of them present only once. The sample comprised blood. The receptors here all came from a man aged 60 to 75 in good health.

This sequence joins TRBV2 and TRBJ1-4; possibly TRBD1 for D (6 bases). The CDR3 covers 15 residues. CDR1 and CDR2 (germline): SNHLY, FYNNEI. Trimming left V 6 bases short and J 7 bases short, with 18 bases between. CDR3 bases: TGTGCCAGCAGGACAAGTGGAGGGGGAGGTGAAAAACTGTTTTTT. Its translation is CASRTSGGGGEKLFF. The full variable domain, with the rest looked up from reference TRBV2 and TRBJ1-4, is EPEVTQTPSHQVTQMGQEVILRCVPISNHLYFYWYRQILGQKVEFLVSFYNNEISEKSEIFDDQFSVERPDGSNFTLKIRSTKLEDSAMYFCASRTSGGGGEKLFFGSGTQLSVL.

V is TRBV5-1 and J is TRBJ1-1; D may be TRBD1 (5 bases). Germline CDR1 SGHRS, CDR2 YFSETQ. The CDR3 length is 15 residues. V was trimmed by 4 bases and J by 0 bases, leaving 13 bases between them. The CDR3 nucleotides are TGCGCCAGCAGCCCCCACGGGGCCGTGAACACTGAAGCTTTCTTT. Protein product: CASSPHGAVNTEAFF.

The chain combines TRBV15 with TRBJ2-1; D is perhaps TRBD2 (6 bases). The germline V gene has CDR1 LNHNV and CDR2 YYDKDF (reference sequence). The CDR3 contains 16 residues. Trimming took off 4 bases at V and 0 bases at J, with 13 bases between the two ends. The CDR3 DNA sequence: TGTGCCACCAGCAAAGCGGGCGGCAGCTCCTACAATGAGCAGTTCTTC. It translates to CATSKAGGSSYNEQFF.